Following are 31 T cell receptor beta chains from one sample sequenced in a study of beta chain features in type 1 diabetes. Expressed TCRB transcripts were sequenced because the isolated RNA had all been reverse transcribed beforehand. Data came from immunoSEQ multiplex PCR; TCRdb stores just in-frame clones and leaves some out. The sample yields about 150,000 clones, approximately 12% seen once. Specimen: central memory CD4+ T cells from blood. The source is a man aged 18 to 29 in good health.

This chain joins TRBV5-1 and TRBJ2-3; TRBD1 matches at 7 bases. CDR1 SGHRS and CDR2 YFSETQ come from the germline V gene. V was clipped by 2 bases and J by 4 bases; unmatched bases: 4. The CDR3 loop spans 14 amino acids. CDR3 DNA sequence: TGCGCCAGCAGCTTTCCGGGACAGTCAGATACGCAGTATTTT. This gives the protein CASSFPGQSDTQYF.

This sequence joins TRBV9 and TRBJ2-7; D is ambiguous. Trimming took 0 bases from V and 3 from J, leaving 13 bases between them. Per germline, CDR1 SGDLS and CDR2 YYNGEE. This CDR3 spans 15 amino acids. CDR3 amino acids: CASSVATTSSYEQYF. CDR3 DNA sequence: TGTGCCAGCAGCGTAGCTACGACGTCAAGCTACGAGCAGTACTTC.

CDR3 region: CASTRGRNTEAFF. CDR3 sequence (DNA): TGTGCCAGCACCCGGGGGAGGAACACTGAAGCTTTCTTT. The chain employs TRBV7-8 and TRBJ1-1; D might be TRBD1 (5 bases). CDR1 SGHVS and CDR2 FQNEAQ come from the germline V gene. Trimming left V 7 bases short and J 1 base short, with 10 bases between. CDR3 length: 13 residues.

This clone was recorded a few times. This chain links TRBV21-1 with TRBJ2-1; TRBD2, as called in the table, went unchecked against the DNA. TRBV21-1 has pseudogene status. The CDR3 runs to 16 residues. The chain's CDR3 is CASSKASGSNHNEQFF. Here the CDR3 DNA reads TGTGCCAGCAGCAAAGCGAGCGGGAGCAACCACAATGAGCAGTTCTTC.

The chain combines TRBV9 with TRBJ2-3; no clear D gene. Trimming cost V 3 bases and J 1 base, with 12 bases left between them. The CDR3 covers 15 residues. The germline V gene has CDR1 SGDLS and CDR2 YYNGEE. The CDR3 nucleotides read TGTGCCAGCAGCGCCCGGACCGAAGGCACAGATACGCAGTATTTT. Its protein is CASSARTEGTDTQYF. The full variable domain, with the rest looked up from reference TRBV9 and TRBJ2-3, is DSGVTQTPKHLITATGQRVTLRCSPRSGDLSVYWYQQSLDQGLQFLIQYYNGEERAKGNILERFSAQQFPDLHSELNLSSLELGDSALYFCASSARTEGTDTQYFGPGTRLTVL.

This clone was found a few times. The chain recombines TRBV7-9 with TRBJ2-7; tentative D call: TRBD2 (6 bases). From germline, CDR1 is SEHNR and CDR2 FQNEAQ (reference sequence). The length of the CDR3 is 16 residues. Trimming cost V 5 bases and J 2 bases, with 19 bases left between them. The CDR3 coding sequence is TGTGCCAGCAGCCCCTACTGGCGGGACCGACCCTACGAGCAGTACTTC. Protein: CASSPYWRDRPYEQYF.

This clone was counted at least ten times. This chain joins TRBV19 and TRBJ2-2; D unclear. Per the germline V gene, CDR1 is LNHDA and CDR2 is SQIVND (reference sequence). The length of the CDR3 is 15 residues. V lost 5 bases and J 4 bases, leaving 14 bases between the germline ends. DNA for the CDR3: TGTGCCAGTAGTGTGGATCCACCCGGCACCGGGGAGCTGTTTTTT. Translating it yields CASSVDPPGTGELFF.

A note on this clone: Germline and junction disagree at one end, which may indicate a read error. The rearrangement uses TRBV7-2 and TRBJ2-4; D ambiguous. The CDR3 runs 15 residues. The germline V gene has CDR1 SGHTA and CDR2 FQGNSA. CDR3 nucleotides: TGTGCCAGCAGCGCAGTTGGGGTCCCAAAAATCATTCAGTACTTC. Translated, it gives CASSAVGVPKIIQYF.

CDR3 coding DNA: TGCGCCAGCAGGCCGACTAGCGGAAACTACGAGCAGTACTTC. Protein sequence: CASRPTSGNYEQYF. The gene calls are TRBV5-1 and TRBJ2-7; 9 positions agree with TRBD2. The trim removed 5 bases at V and 3 bases at J, leaving 6 bases unmatched. The CDR3 consists of 14 residues. The germline V gene encodes CDR1 SGHRS and CDR2 YFSETQ.

The rearrangement links TRBV9 to TRBJ2-1; the D gene could be TRBD1 or TRBD2 (6 bases each). CDR1 is SGDLS and CDR2 is YYNGEE in the germline V gene. The CDR3 has 16 amino acids. The ends were cut back, 4 bases at V and 0 bases at J, with 14 bases in the middle. In DNA, the CDR3 is TGTGCCAGCAGCCCCTCGGGGGCTATCTCCTACAATGAGCAGTTCTTC. This encodes CASSPSGAISYNEQFF.

This clone was counted only a few times. The genes are TRBV29-1 and TRBJ1-2, with a weak D call TRBD1 (6 bases). CDR1 and CDR2 (germline): SQVTM, ANQGSEA. The CDR3 consists of 14 residues. Trimming removed 2 bases at V and 5 bases at J, with 15 bases between. CDR3 region: CSVEMVGARYGYTF. The CDR3 DNA sequence: TGCAGCGTTGAAATGGTGGGGGCTCGGTATGGCTACACCTTC.

With respect to this clone: The same CDR3 can be traced to other DNA sequences in this sample. The V call is TRBV7-2, the J call TRBJ2-7; 8 bases agree with TRBD1. After removal of 1 base from V and 5 bases from J, the junction contained 4 bases not matched to a gene. Germline V gene data show CDR1 as SGHTA and CDR2 as FQGNSA. The CDR3 is made up of 14 amino acids. CDR3 residues: CASSLGGQGHEQYF. CDR3 bases: TGTGCCAGCAGCTTAGGAGGACAGGGCCACGAGCAGTACTTC.

This clone was counted only a few times. V is TRBV9 and J is TRBJ2-3; D uncertain. CDR3 length equals 12 residues. Trimming took 2 bases from V and 0 from J, leaving 1 base between them. Germline CDR1 reads SGDLS; CDR2 reads YYNGEE. CDR3 in DNA: TGTGCCAGCAGCGTCAGCACAGATACGCAGTATTTT. Residues: CASSVSTDTQYF.

This clone was seen more than once but under ten times. V usage is TRBV2 and J usage is TRBJ1-5; 9 bases fit TRBD1. This CDR3 is 14 amino acids long. Germline V gives CDR1 SNHLY, CDR2 FYNNEI. V lost 6 bases, J lost 1 base, and 1 base stayed unmatched. The DNA for the CDR3 is TGTGCCAGCAGGGGGACAGGGAGCAATCAGCCCCAGCATTTT. It encodes CASRGTGSNQPQHF.

This clone was counted a few times. This chain links TRBV19 with TRBJ2-1, with D possibly TRBD2 on 5 matching bases. CDR1 and CDR2 from the germline V gene are LNHDA and SQIVND (reference sequence). The V and J ends lost 1 base and 1 base respectively, with 11 bases between them. The CDR3 length is 16 residues. The CDR3, as DNA: TGTGCCAGTAGTATAGTAGGTTCGGGATCCTACAATGAGCAGTTCTTC. Residues: CASSIVGSGSYNEQFF.

This clone was found a few times. A far larger clone is off by one base, so a read error is likely. The chain carries TRBV29-1 and TRBJ2-5, with TRBD1 matching over 10 bases. CDR1 is SQVTM and CDR2 is ANQGSEA in the germline V gene. V dropped 7 bases and J dropped 1; count of bases not matched to a gene: 6. The CDR3 is made up of 14 amino acids. CDR3 nucleotides: TGCAGCGGGCTCCGGGACAGGGGCCAAGAGACCCAGTACTTC. Its protein product is CSGLRDRGQETQYF.

This clone occurred a few times. The CDR3 loop is CAISESEGGSGSEAFF. The DNA for the CDR3 is TGTGCCATCAGTGAGTCAGAGGGGGGATCGGGCTCTGAAGCTTTCTTT. V usage is TRBV10-3 and J usage is TRBJ1-1, with a possible D match to TRBD1 (6 bases). CDR1 and CDR2 from the germline V gene are ENHRY and SYGVKD. The CDR3 has 16 residues. V dropped 0 bases and J dropped 6 bases, with 17 bases sitting between them.

This clone has just a few counts. The chain combines TRBV28 with TRBJ1-2; TRBD1 agrees at 9 bases. V was clipped by 6 bases and J by 4 bases; unmatched bases: 15. Germline V gene sequence: CDR1 MDHEN, CDR2 SYDVKM. This CDR3 is 17 amino acids long. The CDR3 DNA follows: TGTGCCAGCAGGCCATATGGGACAGGGTCTTCTTCCTATGGCTACACCTTC. This codes for CASRPYGTGSSSYGYTF.

This clone has only a few counts. Other DNA variants within this sample encode the same CDR3. The rearrangement joins TRBV7-2 to TRBJ2-5; no reliable D call. CDR1 is SGHTA and CDR2 is FQGNSA in the germline V gene. The CDR3 covers 11 residues. V lost 6 bases to trimming and J lost 4 bases, with 6 bases between them. The CDR3 loop is CASSLSETQYF. The CDR3 DNA reads as TGTGCCAGCAGTCTTTCAGAGACCCAGTACTTC.

The chain uses TRBV7-3 and TRBJ2-1, with TRBD2 matching over 7 bases. Germline assignment: CDR1 SGHTA and CDR2 FQGTGA. J gave up 0 bases and V 3 bases, and 2 bases lay outside the gene matches. This CDR3 comprises 15 residues. Here the CDR3 reads CASSFGGSSYNEQFF. The CDR3 DNA sequence: TGTGCCAGCAGCTTTGGCGGGAGCTCCTACAATGAGCAGTTCTTC.

A note on this clone: The sample has other DNA sequences that encode this CDR3 too. This rearrangement joins TRBV7-2 to TRBJ2-3, with 7 bases that match TRBD2. V dropped 1 base and J dropped 2; count of bases not matched to a gene: 6. The germline V gene has CDR1 SGHTA and CDR2 FQGNSA. This CDR3 spans 16 amino acids. This CDR3 is CASSLVGGGTTDTQYF. The CDR3 DNA is TGTGCCAGCAGCTTAGTGGGGGGAGGGACCACAGATACGCAGTATTTT.

The chain links TRBV4-2 to TRBJ2-7; 7 positions agree with TRBD1. This CDR3 is 16 amino acids long. Trimming removed 0 bases from V and 3 bases from J; junction bases left unmatched: 8. Germline V gene sequence: CDR1 LGHNA, CDR2 YNFKEQ. As DNA, the CDR3 is TGTGCCAGCAGCCAAGAATTAGGGGGCGAGATCTACGAGCAGTACTTC. Protein: CASSQELGGEIYEQYF.

This chain links TRBV30 with TRBJ2-2; possible D gene TRBD1, 5 bases. This CDR3 is built from 14 residues. Looked up from germline, CDR1 is GTSNPN and CDR2 is SVGIG (reference sequence). The V end lost 6 bases, the J end lost 4 bases, and 15 bases lay between the germline ends. For the CDR3, the DNA is TGTGCCTGCAGGGAACGGCGAGGCACCGGGGAGCTGTTTTTT. Translation gives CACRERRGTGELFF. The full variable domain, in which reference TRBV30 and TRBJ2-2 provide the parts outside the CDR3, is SQTIHQWPATLVQPVGSPLSLECTVEGTSNPNLYWYRQAAGRGLQLLFYSVGIGQISSEVPQNLSASRPQDRQFILSSKKLLLSDSGFYLCACRERRGTGELFFGEGSRLTVL.

This clone was counted only a few times. The gene calls are TRBV27 and TRBJ2-1, with 8 nucleotides matching TRBD2. There are 12 residues in the CDR3. With V trimmed by 2 bases and J by 16 bases, 7 bases remained unmatched. Germline-derived CDR1 and CDR2 are MNHEY and SMNVEV (reference sequence). The CDR3 DNA reads TGTGCCAGCAGTTTACTAGCGGGTAGGGAATTCTTC. Amino acid sequence: CASSLLAGREFF.

This clone turned up a few times. This chain uses TRBV7-2 with TRBJ2-2; no firm D call. Trimming left V 2 bases short and J 4 bases short, with 5 bases between. There are 13 residues in the CDR3. Germline CDR1 reads SGHTA; CDR2 reads FQGNSA. CDR3 region: CASSLLGTGELFF. For the CDR3, the DNA is TGTGCCAGCAGCTTATTGGGCACCGGGGAGCTGTTTTTT.

The chain employs TRBV7-2 and TRBJ2-3; 12 nucleotides match TRBD2. Germline CDR1 reads SGHTA; CDR2 reads FQGNSA. The CDR3 is made up of 16 amino acids. The junction had 5 bases not matched to a gene; V was cut back by 5 bases and J by 2 bases. CDR3 residues: CASSPPSGGVTDTQYF. The DNA for the CDR3 is TGTGCCAGCAGCCCCCCTAGCGGGGGGGTCACAGATACGCAGTATTTT.

The chain couples TRBV28 to TRBJ2-5, with TRBD2 matching 7 bases. Germline V lookup: CDR1 MDHEN, CDR2 SYDVKM. V lost 2 bases to trimming and J lost 9 bases; unmatched junction nucleotides: 3. The CDR3 is 12 amino acids. CDR3 amino acids: CASSLAGVSQYF. CDR3 DNA: TGTGCCAGCAGTTTAGCGGGAGTGTCCCAGTACTTC.

In regard to this clone: Other DNA variants within this sample encode the same CDR3. V is TRBV4-3 and J is TRBJ1-5; 7 bases are a match to TRBD1. The germline V gene has CDR1 LGHNA and CDR2 YSLEER. The length of the CDR3 is 15 residues. V trimming: 3 bases; J trimming: 2 bases; junction bases outside the gene matches: 4. The CDR3 is CASSQDRFGNQPQHF. CDR3 nucleotides: TGCGCCAGCAGCCAGGACAGGTTCGGCAATCAGCCCCAGCATTTT.

V usage is TRBV20-1 and J usage is TRBJ2-7; unclear D gene. The V end was cut by 5 bases, the J end by 9 bases, with 14 bases between. CDR3 length: 11 amino acids. Germline V gives CDR1 DFQATT, CDR2 SNEGSKA (reference sequence). CDR3 sequence (DNA): TGCAGTGCTGCCCTCCTCGAACGGCAGTACTTC. Translation gives CSAALLERQYF.

This clone appeared a few times. The chain couples TRBV5-1 to TRBJ1-6; 7 nucleotides agree with TRBD1. V was clipped by 5 bases and J by 10 bases; unmatched bases: 9. The CDR3 is 14 residues long. The V gene's germline CDR1 is SGHRS and CDR2 YFSETQ. The CDR3 region is CASRSGTDKSPLHF. CDR3 nucleotides: TGCGCCAGCAGATCCGGGACAGACAAATCACCCCTCCACTTT.

This clone was seen a handful of times. In DNA, the CDR3 is TGCAGCGTTGACTGGGGGGCTGGGAACACTGAAGCTTTCTTT. This sequence encodes CSVDWGAGNTEAFF. The V gene is TRBV29-1, the J gene TRBJ1-1; TRBD1 might be the D (6 bases). V was pared by 3 bases and J by 1 base, with 12 bases between. Germline V gene data show CDR1 as SQVTM and CDR2 as ANQGSEA. The CDR3 length is 14 residues.